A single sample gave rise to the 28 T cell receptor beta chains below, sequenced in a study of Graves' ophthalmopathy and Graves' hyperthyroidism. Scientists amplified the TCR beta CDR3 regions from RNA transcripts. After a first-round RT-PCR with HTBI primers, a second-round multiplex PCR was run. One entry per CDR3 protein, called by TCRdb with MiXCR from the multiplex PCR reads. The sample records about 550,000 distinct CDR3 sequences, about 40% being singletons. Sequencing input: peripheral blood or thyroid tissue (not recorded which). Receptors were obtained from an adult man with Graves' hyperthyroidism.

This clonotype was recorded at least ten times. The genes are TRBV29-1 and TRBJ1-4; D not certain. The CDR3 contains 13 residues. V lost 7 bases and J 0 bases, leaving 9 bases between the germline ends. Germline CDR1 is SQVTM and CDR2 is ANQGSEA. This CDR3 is CSARKATNEKLFF. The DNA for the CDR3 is TGCAGCGCCAGGAAAGCAACTAATGAAAAACTGTTTTTT. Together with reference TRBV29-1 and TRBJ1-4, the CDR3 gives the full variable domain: SAVISQKPSRDICQRGTSLTIQCQVDSQVTMMFWYRQQPGQSLTLIATANQGSEATYESGFVIDKFPISRPNLTFSTLTVSNMSPEDSSIYLCSARKATNEKLFFGSGTQLSVL.

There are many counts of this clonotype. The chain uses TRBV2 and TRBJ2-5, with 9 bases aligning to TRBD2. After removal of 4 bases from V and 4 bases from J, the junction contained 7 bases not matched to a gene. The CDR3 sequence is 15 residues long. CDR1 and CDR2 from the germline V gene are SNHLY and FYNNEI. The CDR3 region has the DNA TGTGCCAGCAGTGGGCACGGACTAGCGTCAGAGACCCAGTACTTC. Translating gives CASSGHGLASETQYF.

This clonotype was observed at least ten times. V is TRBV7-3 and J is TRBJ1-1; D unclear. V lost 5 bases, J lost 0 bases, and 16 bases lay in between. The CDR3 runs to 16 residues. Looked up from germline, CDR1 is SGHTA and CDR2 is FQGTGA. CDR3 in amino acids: CASSPFPRSLNTEAFF. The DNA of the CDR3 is TGTGCCAGCAGCCCGTTCCCTAGAAGTCTGAACACTGAAGCTTTCTTT.

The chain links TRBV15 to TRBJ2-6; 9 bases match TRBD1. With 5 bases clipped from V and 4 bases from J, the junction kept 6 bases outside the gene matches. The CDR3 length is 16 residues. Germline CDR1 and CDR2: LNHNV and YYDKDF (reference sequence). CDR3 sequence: CATSGPTGGGANVLTF. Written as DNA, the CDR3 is TGTGCCACCAGCGGACCGACAGGGGGGGGGGCCAACGTCCTGACTTTC.

CDR3 region: CASRQTGAAFGYTF. CDR3 nucleotides: TGTGCCAGCAGACAGACAGGGGCGGCATTTGGCTACACCTTC. This rearrangement joins TRBV6-5 to TRBJ1-2; 8 bases map to TRBD1. Germline V CDR1 and CDR2: MNHEY, SVGAGI. The CDR3 totals 14 residues. Trimming took 6 bases from V and 7 from J; bases not matched to a gene: 10.

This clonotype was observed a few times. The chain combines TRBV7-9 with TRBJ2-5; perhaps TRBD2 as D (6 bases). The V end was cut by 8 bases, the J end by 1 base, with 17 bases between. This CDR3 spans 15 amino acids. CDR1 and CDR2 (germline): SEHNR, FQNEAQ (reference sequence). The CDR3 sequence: CASLGEETRQETQYF. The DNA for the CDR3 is TGTGCCAGCTTGGGGGAGGAGACTCGCCAAGAGACCCAGTACTTC. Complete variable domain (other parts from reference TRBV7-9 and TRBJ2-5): DTGVSQNPRHKITKRGQNVTFRCDPISEHNRLYWYRQTLGQGPEFLTYFQNEAQLEKSRLLSDRFSAERPKGSFSTLEIQRTEQGDSAMYLCASLGEETRQETQYFGPGTRLLVL.

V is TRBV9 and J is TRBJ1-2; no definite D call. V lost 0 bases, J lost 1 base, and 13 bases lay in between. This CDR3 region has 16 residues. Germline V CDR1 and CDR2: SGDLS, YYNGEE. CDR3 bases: TGTGCCAGCAGCGTAGGTGGTCAGGCGCATAACTATGGCTACACCTTC. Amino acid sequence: CASSVGGQAHNYGYTF. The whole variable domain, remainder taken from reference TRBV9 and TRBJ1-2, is DSGVTQTPKHLITATGQRVTLRCSPRSGDLSVYWYQQSLDQGLQFLIQYYNGEERAKGNILERFSAQQFPDLHSELNLSSLELGDSALYFCASSVGGQAHNYGYTFGSGTRLTVV.

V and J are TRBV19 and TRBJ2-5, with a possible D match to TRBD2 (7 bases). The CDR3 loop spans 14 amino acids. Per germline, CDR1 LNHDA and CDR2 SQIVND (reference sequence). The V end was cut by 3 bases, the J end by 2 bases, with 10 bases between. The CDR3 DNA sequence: TGTGCCAGTAGTATCGGGGGGCCGCAAGAGACCCAGTACTTC. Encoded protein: CASSIGGPQETQYF.

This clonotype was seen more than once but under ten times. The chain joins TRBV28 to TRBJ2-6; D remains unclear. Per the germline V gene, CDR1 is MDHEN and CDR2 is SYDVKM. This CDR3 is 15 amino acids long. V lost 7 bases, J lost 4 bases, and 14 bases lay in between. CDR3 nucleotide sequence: TGTGCCAGCACCGCCCGGGTAGCCGGGGCCAACGTCCTGACTTTC. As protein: CASTARVAGANVLTF.

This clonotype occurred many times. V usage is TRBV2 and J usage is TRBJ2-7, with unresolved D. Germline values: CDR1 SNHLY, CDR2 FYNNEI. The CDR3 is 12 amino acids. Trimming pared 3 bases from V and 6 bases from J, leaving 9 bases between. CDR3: CASSEGRIEQYF. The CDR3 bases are TGTGCCAGCAGTGAGGGCAGAATCGAGCAGTACTTC.

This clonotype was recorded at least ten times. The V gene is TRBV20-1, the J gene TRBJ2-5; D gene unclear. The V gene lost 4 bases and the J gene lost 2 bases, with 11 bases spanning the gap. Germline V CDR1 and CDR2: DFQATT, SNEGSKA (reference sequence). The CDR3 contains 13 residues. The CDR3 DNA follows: TGCAGTGCTAATCGGGCAGATCAAGAGACCCAGTACTTC. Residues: CSANRADQETQYF.

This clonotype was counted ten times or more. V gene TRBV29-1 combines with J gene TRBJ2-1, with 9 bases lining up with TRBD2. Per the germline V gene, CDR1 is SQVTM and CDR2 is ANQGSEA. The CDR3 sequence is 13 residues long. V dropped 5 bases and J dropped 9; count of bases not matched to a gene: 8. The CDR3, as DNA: TGCAGCGTTCGCGGCGGGGGGGGCACTGAGCAGTTCTTC. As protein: CSVRGGGGTEQFF.

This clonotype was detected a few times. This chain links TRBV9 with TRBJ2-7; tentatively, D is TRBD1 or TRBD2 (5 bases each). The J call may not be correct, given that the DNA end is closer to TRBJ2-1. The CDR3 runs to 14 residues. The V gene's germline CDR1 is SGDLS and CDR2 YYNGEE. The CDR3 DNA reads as TGTGCCAGCAGCGTCGCGACGACGAGGGGTGAGCAGTTCTTC. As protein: CASSVATTRGEQFF.

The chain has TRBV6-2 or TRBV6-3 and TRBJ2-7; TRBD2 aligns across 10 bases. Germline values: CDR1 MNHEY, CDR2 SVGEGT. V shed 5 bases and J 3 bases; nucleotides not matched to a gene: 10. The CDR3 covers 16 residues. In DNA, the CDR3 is TGTGCCAGCAGTGAAATGCTAGCGGGAGCTCTCTACGAGCAGTACTTC. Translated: CASSEMLAGALYEQYF.

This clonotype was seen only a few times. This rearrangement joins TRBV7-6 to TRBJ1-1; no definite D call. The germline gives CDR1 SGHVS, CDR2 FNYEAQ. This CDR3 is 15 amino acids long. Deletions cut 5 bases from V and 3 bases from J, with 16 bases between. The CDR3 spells CASSLNVGADTEAFF. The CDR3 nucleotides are TGTGCCAGCAGCCTAAACGTGGGAGCGGACACTGAAGCTTTCTTT.

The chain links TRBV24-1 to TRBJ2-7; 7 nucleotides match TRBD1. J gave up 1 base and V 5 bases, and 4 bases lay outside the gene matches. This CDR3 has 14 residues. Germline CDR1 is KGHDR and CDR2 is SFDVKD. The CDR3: CATSGQGQSYEQYF. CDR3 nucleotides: TGTGCCACCAGTGGACAGGGACAGTCCTACGAGCAGTACTTC.

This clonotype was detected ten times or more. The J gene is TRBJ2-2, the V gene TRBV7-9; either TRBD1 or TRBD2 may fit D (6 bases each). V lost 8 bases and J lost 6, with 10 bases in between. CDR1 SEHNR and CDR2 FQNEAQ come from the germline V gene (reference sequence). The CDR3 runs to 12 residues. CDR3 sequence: CASLEGAGELFF. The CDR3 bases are TGTGCCAGCTTGGAGGGGGCCGGGGAGCTGTTTTTT. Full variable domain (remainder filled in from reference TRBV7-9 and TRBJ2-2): DTGVSQNPRHKITKRGQNVTFRCDPISEHNRLYWYRQTLGQGPEFLTYFQNEAQLEKSRLLSDRFSAERPKGSFSTLEIQRTEQGDSAMYLCASLEGAGELFFGEGSRLTVL.

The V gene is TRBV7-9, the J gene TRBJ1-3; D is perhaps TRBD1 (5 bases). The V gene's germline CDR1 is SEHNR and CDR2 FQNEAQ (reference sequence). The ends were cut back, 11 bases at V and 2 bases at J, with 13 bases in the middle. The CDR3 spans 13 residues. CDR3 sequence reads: CAWGYPPGNTIYF. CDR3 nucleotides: TGTGCCTGGGGGTATCCGCCTGGAAACACCATATATTTT.

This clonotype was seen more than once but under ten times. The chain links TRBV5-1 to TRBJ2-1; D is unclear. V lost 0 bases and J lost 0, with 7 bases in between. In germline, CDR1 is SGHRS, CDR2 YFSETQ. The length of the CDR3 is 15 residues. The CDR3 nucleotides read TGCGCCAGCAGCTTGGCGGATACCTCCTACAATGAGCAGTTCTTC. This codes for CASSLADTSYNEQFF.

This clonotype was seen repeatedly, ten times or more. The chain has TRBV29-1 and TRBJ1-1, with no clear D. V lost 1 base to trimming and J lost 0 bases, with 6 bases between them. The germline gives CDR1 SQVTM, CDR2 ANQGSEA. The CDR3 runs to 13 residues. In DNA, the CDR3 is TGCAGCGTTGAAGCGGGGATGAACACTGAAGCTTTCTTT. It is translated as CSVEAGMNTEAFF.

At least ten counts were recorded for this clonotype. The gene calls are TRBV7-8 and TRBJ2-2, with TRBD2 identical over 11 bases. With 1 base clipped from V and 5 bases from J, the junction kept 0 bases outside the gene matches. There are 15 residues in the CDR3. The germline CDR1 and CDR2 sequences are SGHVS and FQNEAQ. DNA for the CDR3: TGTGCCAGCAGCTTAGGACTAGCGGGGACCGGGGAGCTGTTTTTT. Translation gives CASSLGLAGTGELFF.

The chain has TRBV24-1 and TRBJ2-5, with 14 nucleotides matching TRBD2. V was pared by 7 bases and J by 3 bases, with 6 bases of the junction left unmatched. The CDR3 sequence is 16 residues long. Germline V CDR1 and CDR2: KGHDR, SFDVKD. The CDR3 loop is CATSSAGLAGEETQYF. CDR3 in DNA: TGTGCCACCAGCTCAGCGGGACTAGCGGGAGAAGAGACCCAGTACTTC.

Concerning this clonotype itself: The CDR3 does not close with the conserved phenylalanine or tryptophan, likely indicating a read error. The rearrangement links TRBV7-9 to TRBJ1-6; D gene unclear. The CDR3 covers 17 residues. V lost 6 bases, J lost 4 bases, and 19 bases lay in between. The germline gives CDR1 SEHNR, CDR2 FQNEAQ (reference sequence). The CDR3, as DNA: TGTGCCAGCAGTTATTCCTCAGGCAGAAAATATAATTCACCCCTCCACCTT. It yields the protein CASSYSSGRKYNSPLHL.

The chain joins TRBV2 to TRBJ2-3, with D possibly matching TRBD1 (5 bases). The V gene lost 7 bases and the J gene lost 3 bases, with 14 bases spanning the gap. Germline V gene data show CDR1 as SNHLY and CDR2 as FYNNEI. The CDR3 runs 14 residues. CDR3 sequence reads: CASIVGRATDTQYF. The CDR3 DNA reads TGTGCCAGCATAGTAGGCAGGGCGACAGATACGCAGTATTTT.

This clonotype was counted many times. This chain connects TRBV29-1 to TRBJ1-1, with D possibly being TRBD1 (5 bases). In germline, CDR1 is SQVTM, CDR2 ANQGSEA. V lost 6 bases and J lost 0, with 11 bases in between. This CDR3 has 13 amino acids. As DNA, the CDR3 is TGCAGCGTGGGGGGAGGGATGAACACTGAAGCTTTCTTT. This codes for CSVGGGMNTEAFF.

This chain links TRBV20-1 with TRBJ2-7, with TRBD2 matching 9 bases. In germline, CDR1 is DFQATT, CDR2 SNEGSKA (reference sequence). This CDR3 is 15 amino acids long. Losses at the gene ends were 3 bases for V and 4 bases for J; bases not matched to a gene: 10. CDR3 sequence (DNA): TGCAGTGCTAGCTCGTCCCTCAGCGGGAGGTACGAGCAGTACTTC. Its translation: CSASSSLSGRYEQYF.

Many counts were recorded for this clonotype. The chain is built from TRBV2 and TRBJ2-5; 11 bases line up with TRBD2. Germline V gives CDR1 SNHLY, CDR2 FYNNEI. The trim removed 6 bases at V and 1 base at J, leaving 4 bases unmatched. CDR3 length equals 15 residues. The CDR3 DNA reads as TGTGCCAGCAGAGCCGGGACTAGCGGCCAAGAGACCCAGTACTTC. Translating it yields CASRAGTSGQETQYF.

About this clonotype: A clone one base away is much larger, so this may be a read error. CDR3 in DNA: TGCAGTGCTACACTTAGCGGGGGGGCCCCTTTTGAGACCCAGTACTTC. Translated: CSATLSGGAPFETQYF. The chain has TRBV20-1 and TRBJ2-5, with 11 bases aligning to TRBD2. V gave up 4 bases and J gave up 5 bases; unmatched junction bases: 12. Germline V gene sequence: CDR1 DFQATT, CDR2 SNEGSKA (reference sequence). This CDR3 contains 16 residues.